Listed below are T cell receptor beta chains from one sample, sequenced in a study of control samples from healthy donors and cancer patients. Generated by immunoSEQ multiplex PCR, the TCRdb table keeps only in-frame clones and is missing some. Of some 190,000 clones in the sample, about 89% are singletons; the top ten hold 1.5% to 2%. Sequenced sample: blood. These receptor sequences come from a man aged 25-40 years in good health. The CDR3 runs from the conserved cysteine through the conserved F or W. The D gene is left open where the match is weak. Not all rows give a size; the values are once, few, many and, for expanded clones, a class.

NA | TRBJ2-2 | NA | TRBV15 | TGTGCCACCAGCAGAGACCTTGGCCGCCACGGGGAGCTGTTTTTT | CATSRDLGRHGELFF
few | TRBJ1-4 | NA | TRBV11-2 | TGTGCCAGCAGCTCGAGCGGGCAAAAACTGTTTTTT | CASSSSGQKLFF
NA | TRBJ1-4 | NA | TRBV5-5 | TGTGCCAGCAGCTTCCTGGGGGGAAGTTCTAATGAAAAACTGTTTTTT | CASSFLGGSSNEKLFF
NA | TRBJ1-4 | NA | TRBV15 | TGTGCCACCAGCAGAGATCTCCCTTCTATTGAAAAACTGTTTTTT | CATSRDLPSIEKLFF
NA | TRBJ2-1 | TRBD1 | TRBV11-2 | TGTGCCAGCAGCTTGGACAGGGCCTTGATGAATGAGCAGTTCTTC | CASSLDRALMNEQFF
NA | TRBJ1-2 | TRBD1 | TRBV7-2 | TGTGCCAGCAGCTTAGTAGGGGGCCAGGCTAACTATGGCTACACCTTC | CASSLVGGQANYGYTF
NA | TRBJ1-2 | TRBD1 | TRBV5-1 | TGCGCCAGCAGCCCGGAGACAGGGGGCACGTTTGGCTACACCTTC | CASSPETGGTFGYTF
NA | TRBJ2-3 | TRBD2 | TRBV7-9 | TGTGCCAGCAGCCTAGGACTAGTGTCAGATACGCAGTATTTT | CASSLGLVSDTQYF
NA | TRBJ2-2 | TRBD1 | TRBV6-5 | TGTGCCAGCATTCCAGGGGGCTCCGGGGAGCTGTTTTTT | CASIPGGSGELFF
NA | TRBJ2-1 | NA | TRBV3-1/TRBV3-2 | TGTGCCAGCAGCCAAGACCAGCGGTGGGGGTACAATGAGCAGTTCTTC | CASSQDQRWGYNEQFF
few | TRBJ2-7 | NA | TRBV7-2 | TGTGCCAGCAGCGGACAGTCCTACGAGCAGTACTTC | CASSGQSYEQYF
NA | TRBJ1-2 | TRBD1 | TRBV5-8 | TGTGTCAGCAGCGTGGGACAGGGAACAAAAAACTATGGCTACACCTTC | CVSSVGQGTKNYGYTF
NA | TRBJ2-3 | NA | TRBV12-3/TRBV12-4 | TGTGCCAGCAGTTTGGTCTACGGGGATACGCAGTATTTT | CASSLVYGDTQYF
once | TRBJ1-5 | NA | TRBV19 | TGTGCCAGTAGTATAACCCAGCCTCAGCCCCAGCATTTT | CASSITQPQPQHF
NA | TRBJ1-3 | NA | TRBV14 | TGTGCCAGCAGCCAACTAGGGGGACCCTCTGGAAACACCATATATTTT | CASSQLGGPSGNTIYF
NA | TRBJ2-4 | NA | TRBV19 | TGTGCCAGTAGTGATCGGGGGGCCCCGCCTAACATTCAGTACTTC | CASSDRGAPPNIQYF
NA | TRBJ2-2 | TRBD1 | TRBV7-3 | TGTGCCAGCAGTTGGACAGGGGGCCCGAACACCGGGGAGCTGTTTTTT | CASSWTGGPNTGELFF
NA | TRBJ2-7 | NA | TRBV3-1/TRBV3-2 | TGTGCCAGCAGCCAAGAGGTCGTCGTGGGGTACGAGCAGTACTTC | CASSQEVVVGYEQYF
NA | TRBJ2-2 | NA | TRBV19 | TGTGCCAGTAGTATAGCTTACACCGGGGAGCTGTTTTTT | CASSIAYTGELFF
NA | TRBJ2-6 | TRBD1 | TRBV5-1 | TGCGCCAGCAGCCACCGGGGACAGGGGATCTCTGGGGCCAACGTCCTGACTTTC | CASSHRGQGISGANVLTF
NA | TRBJ1-2 | NA | TRBV21-1 | TGTGCCAGCAGAAAAGGCAGACCAGATCCAAAACTTCTTTATGGCTACACCTTC | CASRKGRPDPKLLYGYTF
once | TRBJ1-5 | NA | TRBV24-1 | TGTGCCACCAGTGATTCGAAACAGCCCAATCAGCCCCAGCATTTT | CATSDSKQPNQPQHF
NA | TRBJ2-1 | TRBD2 | TRBV15 | TGTGCCACCAGCAGGGGGACTAGCGGGGGTACTTCGCGGCGGTTCTTC | CATSRGTSGGTSRRFF
NA | TRBJ1-2 | NA | TRBV7-9 | TGTGCCAGCAGCTTAGCAGGGGTAACATACTATGGCTACACCTTC | CASSLAGVTYYGYTF
NA | TRBJ2-1 | TRBD2 | TRBV30 | TGTGCCTGGAGCAGGAAGGGACTAGCGGACAATGAGCAGTTCTTC | CAWSRKGLADNEQFF
NA | TRBJ1-2 | NA | TRBV5-4 | TGTGCCAGCAGCTTGTACGGAGGACATGGGAACTATGGCTACACCTTC | CASSLYGGHGNYGYTF
NA | TRBJ2-3 | NA | TRBV7-6 | TGTGCCAGCAGCTGGGGCGGCAGGGGCACGACAGATACGCAGTATTTT | CASSWGGRGTTDTQYF
NA | TRBJ2-3 | TRBD2 | TRBV12-3/TRBV12-4 | TGTGCCAGCACCCCCCAAAGCGGGGGCCCGTATTTT | CASTPQSGGPYF
NA | TRBJ2-1 | TRBD1 | TRBV7-2 | TGTGCCAGCAGCACCAGTGGGACAGGGGTCAATGAGCAGTTCTTC | CASSTSGTGVNEQFF
NA | TRBJ1-1 | NA | TRBV15 | TGTGCCACCAGCAGGAATTCGGGAACTGAAGCTTTCTTT | CATSRNSGTEAFF
NA | TRBJ1-5 | NA | TRBV12-5 | TGTGCTAGTGGCCCCCCCACAGGAAACAATCAGCCCCAGCATTTT | CASGPPTGNNQPQHF
NA | TRBJ2-7 | TRBD1 | TRBV3-1/TRBV3-2 | TGTGCCAGCAGCGGGGACAGCTCCTACGAGCAGTACTTC | CASSGDSSYEQYF
NA | TRBJ2-1 | TRBD1 | TRBV6-5 | TGTGCCAGCAGGAGGACAGGGGACGTATGGAATGAGCAGTTCTTC | CASRRTGDVWNEQFF
NA | TRBJ1-4 | NA | TRBV27 | TGTGCCAGCAGTTTATCGCCCCTCGGGGGCCGAAGTAATGAAAAACTGTTTTTT | CASSLSPLGGRSNEKLFF
NA | TRBJ1-4 | NA | TRBV12-2 | TGTGCAAGTCGCCCCGGTGGTGGGGGGGGAAAACTGTTTTTT | CASRPGGGGGKLFF
few | TRBJ2-3 | NA | TRBV29-1 | TGCAGCGTTGAAGACCACGGAAGCAAAGCCAGACGAGATACGCAGTATTTT | CSVEDHGSKARRDTQYF
NA | TRBJ2-2 | NA | TRBV11-3 | TGTGCCAGCAGCTTAGGATCAGTCGGGGAGCTGTTTTTT | CASSLGSVGELFF
NA | TRBJ2-5 | TRBD1 | TRBV6-5 | TGTGCCAGCAGTCGCGACAGGGATGAGACCCAGTACTTC | CASSRDRDETQYF
NA | TRBJ1-2 | NA | TRBV12-3/TRBV12-4 | TGTGCCAGCAGTTTTGCGGTGAACTATGGCTACACCTTC | CASSFAVNYGYTF
NA | TRBJ1-2 | NA | TRBV29-1 | TGCAGCGCCGAACCCCAGGGCAGGGGCTATGGCTACACCTTC | CSAEPQGRGYGYTF
few | TRBJ1-6 | NA | TRBV7-9 | TGTGCCAGCAGCTTAGTGGTAGGGGGAGATTCACCCCTCCACTTT | CASSLVVGGDSPLHF
NA | TRBJ1-4 | NA | TRBV30 | TGTGCCTGGAGTGTTTCGGGAAAACTGTTTTTT | CAWSVSGKLFF
NA | TRBJ2-2 | NA | TRBV27 | TGTGCCAGCAGCCTTATAACAGCCCCTAACACCGGGGAGCTGTTTTTT | CASSLITAPNTGELFF